What follows are 10 T cell receptor beta chains derived from one specimen sequenced in a study of shared clonotypes between healthy human individuals. Data came from immunoSEQ multiplex PCR; TCRdb stores just in-frame clones and leaves some out. The sample includes about 520,000 clones, approximately 82% of them seen just once. The sequenced sample consisted of PBMCs. These receptors were collected from a woman between 35 and 50 years old in good health. Some clones in this sample may be carry-over from other donors' samples.

The genes are TRBV4-3 and TRBJ2-1; D uncertain. Deletions cut 1 base from V and 9 bases from J, with 10 bases between. The CDR3 has 13 residues. Germline V gene lookup returns CDR1 LGHNA and CDR2 YSLEER. The CDR3 DNA is TGCGCCAGCAGCCAAGTAACCTGGGCTGAGCAGTTCTTC. Residues: CASSQVTWAEQFF.

Points on this clone: A read error may account for a junction end that differs from germline. This chain connects TRBV4-1 to TRBJ1-2; D perhaps matches TRBD1 (6 bases). Looked up from germline, CDR1 is MGHRA and CDR2 is YSYEKL. The CDR3 consists of 14 residues. For the CDR3, the DNA is TGCGTCAGCAGCCAAGGGCAGGGGAACTATGGCTACACCTTC. Translation: CVSSQGQGNYGYTF.

The chain recombines TRBV6-5 with TRBJ2-7, with a weak D call TRBD1 (6 bases). CDR1 is MNHEY and CDR2 is SVGAGI in the germline V gene. This CDR3 is 14 amino acids long. V dropped 0 bases and J dropped 0 bases, with 6 bases sitting between them. This CDR3 is CASSYSDSSYEQYF. The CDR3 coding sequence is TGTGCCAGCAGTTACTCGGACAGCTCCTACGAGCAGTACTTC.

For this clone: The same CDR3 arises from other DNA sequences in this sample as well. The chain employs TRBV18 and TRBJ2-5; no clear D gene. CDR3 size: 12 residues. The germline V and J ends were trimmed by 6 bases and 2 bases, with 7 bases remaining between them. Germline assignment: CDR1 KGHSH and CDR2 LQKENI. The CDR3 loop is CASSPEQETQYF. The CDR3 DNA follows: TGTGCCAGCTCTCCAGAACAAGAGACCCAGTACTTC.

Points on this clone: Other DNA variants within this sample encode the same CDR3. CDR3: CASSLDLGGELFF. The CDR3 coding sequence is TGTGCCAGCAGCTTAGATTTAGGCGGGGAGCTGTTTTTT. The genes are TRBV11-2 and TRBJ2-2, with D unresolved. Germline CDR1 SGHAT, CDR2 FQNNGV. This CDR3 is built from 13 residues. Trimming removed 0 bases from V and 7 bases from J, with 6 bases in between. Drawing the rest from reference TRBV11-2 and TRBJ2-2, the complete variable domain is EAGVAQSPRYKIIEKRQSVAFWCNPISGHATLYWYQQILGQGPKLLIQFQNNGVVDDSQLPKDRFSAERLKGVDSTLKIQPAKLEDSAVYLCASSLDLGGELFFGEGSRLTVL.

The chain is built from TRBV19 and TRBJ2-7; D not certain. The CDR3 covers 14 residues. Germline V gene sequence: CDR1 LNHDA, CDR2 SQIVND (reference sequence). V dropped 4 bases and J dropped 0 bases, with 10 bases sitting between them. CDR3 loop: CASSRATDSYEQYF. CDR3 coding DNA: TGTGCCAGTAGTAGGGCTACTGACTCCTACGAGCAGTACTTC.

The CDR3 loop reads CASSPPVGTGEQYF. The CDR3 DNA reads as TGTGCCAGCTCACCACCGGTGGGGACGGGGGAGCAGTACTTC. This chain links TRBV18 with TRBJ2-7; D might be TRBD1 or TRBD2, each matching 5 bases. The V gene lost 0 bases and the J gene lost 7 bases, with 13 bases spanning the gap. Looked up from germline, CDR1 is KGHSH and CDR2 is LQKENI. CDR3 length: 14 residues. The whole variable domain, remainder taken from reference TRBV18 and TRBJ2-7, is NAGVMQNPRHLVRRRGQEARLRCSPMKGHSHVYWYRQLPEEGLKFMVYLQKENIIDESGMPKERFSAEFPKEGPSILRIQQVVRGDSAAYFCASSPPVGTGEQYFGPGTRLTVT.

There are many counts of this clone. The V call is TRBV27, the J call TRBJ1-1, with a tentative D call TRBD1 (6 bases). The CDR3 totals 16 residues. Trimming pared 2 bases from V and 2 bases from J, leaving 15 bases between. CDR1 is MNHEY, CDR2 SMNVEV, per germline (reference sequence). This chain's CDR3 is CASSLGGARGNTEAFF. CDR3 nucleotide sequence: TGTGCCAGCAGTTTAGGGGGGGCGCGGGGTAACACTGAAGCTTTCTTT.

The chain employs TRBV6-1 and TRBJ2-7; 7 bases line up with TRBD2. CDR3 length equals 13 residues. CDR1 and CDR2 (germline): MNHNS, SASEGT. With V trimmed by 6 bases and J by 0 bases, 2 bases remained unmatched. CDR3 nucleotide sequence: TGTGCCAGCAGGCGGGAGAGCTCCTACGAGCAGTACTTC. The encoded protein is CASRRESSYEQYF.

CDR3 residues: CASSQILNSYNEQFF. The CDR3 DNA follows: TGCGCCAGCAGCCAAATTCTTAACTCCTACAATGAGCAGTTCTTC. The rearrangement uses TRBV4-1 and TRBJ2-1; no clear D gene. Germline V lookup: CDR1 MGHRA, CDR2 YSYEKL. This CDR3 has 15 amino acids. Between the trimmed V and J ends, which lost 2 bases and 0 bases, there was a span of 8 bases.